Below are 18 T cell receptor beta chains sequenced from a single sample in a study of patients and donors after allogeneic stem cell transplantation. TCRdb independently ran MiXCR on the RT-PCR reads; one entry per CDR3 protein. Of some 880,000 distinct CDR3 sequences in the sample, more than 15% are singletons; the top ten hold roughly 6%. Sequencing was carried out using blood, either unsorted or a sorted T cell fraction (not recorded which). The receptors come from a human donor who was either an allogeneic HSCT recipient or a stem cell or donor lymphocyte infusion donor (not recorded which). It is not recorded whose cells these are; they may come from a transplant donor.

The chain employs TRBV6-1 and TRBJ2-5, with TRBD1 identical over 8 bases. The CDR3 has 14 amino acids. Trimming removed 6 bases from V and 3 bases from J; junction bases left unmatched: 6. CDR1 is MNHNS, CDR2 SASEGT, per germline. The CDR3 DNA reads TGTGCCAGCAGGATCACAGGGGGAAAAGAGACCCAGTACTTC. As protein: CASRITGGKETQYF.

V gene TRBV20-1 combines with J gene TRBJ2-7, with D perhaps TRBD2 (6 bases). Between the trimmed V and J ends, which lost 3 bases and 0 bases, there was a span of 18 bases. The CDR3 is 16 amino acids. Germline V gene lookup returns CDR1 DFQATT and CDR2 SNEGSKA (reference sequence). The CDR3, as DNA: TGCAGTGCTAGGTCCGGGGGTAGCACGGTCTCCTACGAGCAGTACTTC. Amino acid sequence: CSARSGGSTVSYEQYF.

The chain recombines TRBV20-1 with TRBJ2-3, with D perhaps given as TRBD1 or TRBD2 (5 bases each). Germline CDR1 DFQATT, CDR2 SNEGSKA (reference sequence). CDR3 size: 14 residues. V lost 6 bases and J 1 base, leaving 14 bases between the germline ends. The CDR3 protein is CSASSGLRTDTQYF. CDR3 nucleotide sequence: TGCAGTGCAAGCTCGGGGCTGCGCACAGATACGCAGTATTTT.

In its sample, this clonotype was seen a few times. The chain links TRBV25-1 to TRBJ1-1, with D unresolved. The CDR3 runs 14 residues. Trimming removed 1 base from V and 4 bases from J, with 10 bases in between. Germline CDR1 MGHDK, CDR2 SYGVNS. As DNA, the CDR3 is TGTGCCAGCAGTGAATTTGGGGTAGGCACTGAAGCTTTCTTT. Translation: CASSEFGVGTEAFF.

This clonotype has a handful of counts. The chain employs TRBV27 and TRBJ2-1; TRBD2 might be the D (5 bases). Trimming shortened V by 1 base and J by 0 bases, and 13 bases separated the two germline ends. The CDR3 spans 17 residues. CDR1 is MNHEY, CDR2 SMNVEV, per germline (reference sequence). CDR3 DNA sequence: TGTGCCAGCAGTTTATACCCCTTGGGGAGCTCCTACAATGAGCAGTTCTTC. It codes for CASSLYPLGSSYNEQFF.

The V call is TRBV5-5, the J call TRBJ1-1; TRBD1 aligns across 9 bases. Looked up from germline, CDR1 is SGHKS and CDR2 is YYEKEE (reference sequence). Trimming cost V 4 bases and J 11 bases; bases outside gene matches: 6. This CDR3 spans 12 amino acids. The DNA of the CDR3 is TGTGCCAGCAGCCTGCGGGACAGGGACGCTTTCTTT. Its protein product is CASSLRDRDAFF.

This clonotype has only a few counts. J is TRBJ1-5 and V is TRBV24-1; 10 bases agree with TRBD1. This CDR3 has 16 residues. The trim removed 5 bases at V and 3 bases at J, leaving 6 bases unmatched. Germline V CDR1 and CDR2: KGHDR, SFDVKD. DNA for the CDR3: TGTGCCACCAGTGCGAGGGACAGGGGACTCAATCAGCCCCAGCATTTT. This sequence encodes CATSARDRGLNQPQHF.

The chain carries TRBV20-1 and TRBJ2-7; maybe TRBD1 (6 bases). V was shortened by 3 bases and J by 0 bases, with 15 bases between the two germline ends. CDR1 and CDR2 from the germline V gene are DFQATT and SNEGSKA (reference sequence). The CDR3 spans 15 residues. The DNA for the CDR3 is TGCAGTGCTAGCCGCCGGGACACCGACTCCTACGAGCAGTACTTC. Its translation is CSASRRDTDSYEQYF.

This clonotype was detected a few times. The rearrangement links TRBV18 to TRBJ2-3, with 7 bases matching TRBD2. Germline CDR1 and CDR2: KGHSH and LQKENI. The V segment lost 2 bases and the J segment 2 bases; nucleotides outside the gene matches: 1. The CDR3 length is 14 residues. CDR3 DNA sequence: TGTGCCAGCTCACCAGGGACTAACACAGATACGCAGTATTTT. It yields the protein CASSPGTNTDTQYF.

This clonotype was picked up a small number of times. The genes are TRBV5-6 and TRBJ1-1, with no clear D. The V and J ends lost 4 bases and 2 bases respectively, with 15 bases between them. This CDR3 region has 15 residues. CDR1 and CDR2 (germline): SGHDT, YYEEEE. This chain's CDR3 is CASSQLMVINTEAFF. As DNA, the CDR3 is TGTGCCAGCAGCCAATTAATGGTTATAAACACTGAAGCTTTCTTT.

In this sample, this clonotype turned up a few times. The chain has TRBV28 and TRBJ2-1; D perhaps matches TRBD2 (6 bases). The CDR3 has 16 amino acids. Germline CDR1 reads MDHEN; CDR2 reads SYDVKM. V dropped 5 bases and J dropped 0 bases, with 14 bases sitting between them. Written as DNA, the CDR3 is TGTGCCAGCAGTCTTAAGCGGGTCAGCTCCTACAATGAGCAGTTCTTC. It codes for CASSLKRVSSYNEQFF.

The V call is TRBV12-3 or TRBV12-4, the J call TRBJ1-2; weak D call: TRBD1 (6 bases). CDR3 length equals 14 residues. V was pared by 1 base and J by 7 bases, with 13 bases between. The CDR3 bases are TGTGCCAGCAGTTTAGGAATACAGGGAAGTGGCTACACCTTC. It encodes CASSLGIQGSGYTF.

This clonotype came up a few times. V is TRBV5-1 and J is TRBJ1-1, with D maybe TRBD1 (6 bases). This CDR3 region has 15 residues. V lost 4 bases and J 7 bases, leaving 20 bases between the germline ends. Germline V gene data show CDR1 as SGHRS and CDR2 as YFSETQ. The CDR3: CASSPRVGAFDEAFF. In DNA, the CDR3 is TGCGCCAGCAGCCCGAGGGTGGGGGCGTTTGATGAAGCTTTCTTT.

Regarding this clonotype: Germline is not matched at one junction end, which may reflect a read error. CDR3 protein: CASSQAYPGFSGNTIYF. CDR3 nucleotide sequence: TGTGCCAGCAGTCAAGCCTACCCGGGGTTCTCTGGAAACACCATATATTTT. This chain uses TRBV6-1 with TRBJ1-3, with D unresolved. CDR3 length: 17 amino acids. In germline, CDR1 is MNHNS, CDR2 SASEGT.

The genes are TRBV7-2 and TRBJ2-5, with 9 bases matching TRBD2. The V and J ends lost 5 bases and 2 bases, in that order; junction bases with no gene match: 9. This CDR3 region has 16 residues. Germline CDR1 SGHTA, CDR2 FQGNSA. CDR3 DNA: TGTGCCAGCAGCAGCGGGGGGCCTATAGCTCAAGAGACCCAGTACTTC. Translating gives CASSSGGPIAQETQYF.

The chain has TRBV19 and TRBJ1-5; a possible D gene is TRBD1 (5 bases). CDR1 and CDR2 from the germline V gene are LNHDA and SQIVND (reference sequence). V was trimmed by 7 bases and J by 0 bases, leaving 13 bases between them. The CDR3 sequence is 15 residues long. The CDR3 sequence is CASNGVTVSNQPQHF. The CDR3 bases are TGTGCCAGTAACGGGGTGACAGTTAGCAATCAGCCCCAGCATTTT.

The rearrangement links TRBV29-1 to TRBJ1-2; D gene uncertain. V was pared by 3 bases and J by 8 bases, with 22 bases between. The CDR3 is made up of 15 amino acids. Germline CDR1 SQVTM, CDR2 ANQGSEA. The CDR3 spells CSVDSVFSPLEGYTF. The CDR3 DNA follows: TGCAGCGTTGACTCCGTTTTCTCCCCCCTGGAGGGCTACACCTTC.

This clonotype was seen more than once but under ten times. This rearrangement joins TRBV20-1 to TRBJ1-3; D unresolved. V shed 3 bases and J shed 0 bases, with 6 bases lying between them. Germline values: CDR1 DFQATT, CDR2 SNEGSKA (reference sequence). The CDR3 covers 13 residues. The CDR3 loop is CSASPHSGNTIYF. DNA of the CDR3: TGCAGTGCTAGTCCTCACTCTGGAAACACCATATATTTT.